This TCR beta chain was identified during a study of T cell responses to AZD1222 COVID-19 vaccine. Findings of the study overall: Baseline serostatus was positive in only a handful of AZD1222 recipients. Clonal diversity may have been underestimated in mostly white British donors. Spike-specific TCR breadth and depth grew following two AZD1222 doses.

Profiled with immunoSEQ multiplex PCR; TCRdb holds only in-frame clones, not every one. This repertoire shows over 110,000 clones, roughly nine tenths found once; its top ten account for roughly 1.7%. A word on this clone: Its antigen is not identified.

Germline V gives CDR1 SGHNT, CDR2 YYREEE (reference sequence). Deletions cut 2 bases from V and 8 bases from J, with 11 bases between. The CDR3 length is 14 residues. The TCR comes from an adult in good health. The sample consisted of peripheral blood, taken on day 0 of AZD1222 vaccination. The V call is TRBV5-4, the J call TRBJ1-6; possibly TRBD1 for D (6 bases). In DNA, the CDR3 is TGTGCCAGCAGCTTCCGGGACAATGATTCACCCCTCCACTTT. This gives the protein CASSFRDNDSPLHF. Full variable domain (outside the CDR3, taken from reference TRBV5-4 and TRBJ1-6): ETGVTQSPTHLIKTRGQQVTLRCSSQSGHNTVSWYQQALGQGPQFIFQYYREEENGRGNFPPRFSGLQFPNYSSELNVNALELDDSALYLCASSFRDNDSPLHFGNGTRLTVT.